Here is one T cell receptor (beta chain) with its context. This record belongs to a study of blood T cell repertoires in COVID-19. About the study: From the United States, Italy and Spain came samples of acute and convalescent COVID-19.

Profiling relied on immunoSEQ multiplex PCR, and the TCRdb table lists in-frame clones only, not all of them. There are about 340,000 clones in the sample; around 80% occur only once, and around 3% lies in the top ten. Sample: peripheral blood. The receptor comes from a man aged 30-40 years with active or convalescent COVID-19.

The CDR3 DNA follows: TGTGCCAGCTCACCACGGGAATGGGGCGGGAGCGATACATACAATGAGCAGTTCTTC. This codes for CASSPREWGGSDTYNEQFF. The gene calls are TRBV18 and TRBJ2-1, with 7 bases fitting TRBD2. CDR3 length: 19 residues. Unmatched junction bases numbered 16, after V lost 1 base and J lost 4 bases. The germline CDR1 and CDR2 sequences are KGHSH and LQKENI.